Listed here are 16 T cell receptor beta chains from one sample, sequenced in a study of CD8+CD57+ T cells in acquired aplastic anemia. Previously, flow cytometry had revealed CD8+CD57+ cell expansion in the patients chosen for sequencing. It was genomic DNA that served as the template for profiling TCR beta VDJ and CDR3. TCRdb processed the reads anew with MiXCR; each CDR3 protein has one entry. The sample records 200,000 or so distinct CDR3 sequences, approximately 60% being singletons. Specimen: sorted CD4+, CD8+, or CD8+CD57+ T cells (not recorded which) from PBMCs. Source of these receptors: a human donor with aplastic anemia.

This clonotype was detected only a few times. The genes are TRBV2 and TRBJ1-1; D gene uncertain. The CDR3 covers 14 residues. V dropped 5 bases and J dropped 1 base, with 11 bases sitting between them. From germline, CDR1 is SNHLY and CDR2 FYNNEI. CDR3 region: CASSSSSRNTEAFF. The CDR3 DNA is TGTGCCAGCAGTTCCAGCTCGCGGAACACTGAAGCTTTCTTT.

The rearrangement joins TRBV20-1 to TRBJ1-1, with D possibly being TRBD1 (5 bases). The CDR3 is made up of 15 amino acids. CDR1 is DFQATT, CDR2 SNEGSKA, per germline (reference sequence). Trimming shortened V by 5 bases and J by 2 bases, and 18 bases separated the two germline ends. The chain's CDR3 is CSAPPEGSLNTEAFF. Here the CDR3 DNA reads TGCAGTGCTCCTCCCGAGGGGTCCCTTAACACTGAAGCTTTCTTT.

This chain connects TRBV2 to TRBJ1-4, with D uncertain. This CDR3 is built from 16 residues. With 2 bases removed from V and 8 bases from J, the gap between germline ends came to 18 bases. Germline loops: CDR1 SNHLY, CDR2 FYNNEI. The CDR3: CASSELRNPYGEKLFF. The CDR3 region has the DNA TGTGCCAGCAGTGAATTACGGAACCCGTATGGGGAAAAACTGTTTTTT.

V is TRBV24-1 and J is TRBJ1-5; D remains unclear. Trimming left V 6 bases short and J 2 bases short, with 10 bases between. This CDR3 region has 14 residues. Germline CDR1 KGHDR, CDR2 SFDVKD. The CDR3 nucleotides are TGTGCCACCAGTTCAGTGGGAGGCAATCAGCCCCAGCATTTT. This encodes CATSSVGGNQPQHF.

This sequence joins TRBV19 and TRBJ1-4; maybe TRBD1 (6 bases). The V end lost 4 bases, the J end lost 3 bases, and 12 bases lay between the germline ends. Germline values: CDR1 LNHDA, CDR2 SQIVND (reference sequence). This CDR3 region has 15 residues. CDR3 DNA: TGTGCCAGTAGTAGGGGGGCAGGATCTAATGAAAAACTGTTTTTT. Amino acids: CASSRGAGSNEKLFF.

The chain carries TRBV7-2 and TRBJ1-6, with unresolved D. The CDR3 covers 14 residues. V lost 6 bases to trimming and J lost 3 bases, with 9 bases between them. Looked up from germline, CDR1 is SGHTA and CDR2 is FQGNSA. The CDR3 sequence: CASSLYSYNSPLHF. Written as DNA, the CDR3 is TGTGCCAGCAGTTTATACAGCTATAATTCACCCCTCCACTTT.

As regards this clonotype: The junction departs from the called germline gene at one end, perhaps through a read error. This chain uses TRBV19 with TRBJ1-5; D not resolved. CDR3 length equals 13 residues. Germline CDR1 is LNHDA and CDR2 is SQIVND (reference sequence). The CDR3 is CDSSIAEHQPQHF. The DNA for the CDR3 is TGTGACAGTAGTATAGCAGAACATCAACCCCAGCATTTT.

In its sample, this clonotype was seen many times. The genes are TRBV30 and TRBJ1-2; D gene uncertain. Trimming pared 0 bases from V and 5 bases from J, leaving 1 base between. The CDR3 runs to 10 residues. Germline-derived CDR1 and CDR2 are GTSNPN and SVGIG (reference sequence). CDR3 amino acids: CAWSVYGYTF. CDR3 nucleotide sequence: TGTGCCTGGAGTGTTTATGGCTACACCTTC.

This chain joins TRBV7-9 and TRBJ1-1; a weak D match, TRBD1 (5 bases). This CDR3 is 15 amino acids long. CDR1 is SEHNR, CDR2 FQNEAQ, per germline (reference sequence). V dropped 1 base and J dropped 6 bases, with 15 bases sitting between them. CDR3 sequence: CASSLEGRVESEAFF. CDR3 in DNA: TGTGCCAGCAGCTTAGAAGGCAGGGTCGAATCTGAAGCTTTCTTT.

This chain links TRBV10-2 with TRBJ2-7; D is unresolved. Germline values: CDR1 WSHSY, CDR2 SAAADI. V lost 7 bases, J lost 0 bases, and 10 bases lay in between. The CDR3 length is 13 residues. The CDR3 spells CASISTYSYEQYF. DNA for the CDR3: TGCGCCAGCATATCTACCTACTCCTACGAGCAGTACTTC.

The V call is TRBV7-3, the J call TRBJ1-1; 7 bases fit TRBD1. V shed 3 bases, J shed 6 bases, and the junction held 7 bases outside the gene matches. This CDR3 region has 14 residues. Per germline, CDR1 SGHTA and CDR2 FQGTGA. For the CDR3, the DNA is TGTGCCAGCAGCTTTACCGGAGGGGGCTCTGAAGCTTTCTTT. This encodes CASSFTGGGSEAFF.

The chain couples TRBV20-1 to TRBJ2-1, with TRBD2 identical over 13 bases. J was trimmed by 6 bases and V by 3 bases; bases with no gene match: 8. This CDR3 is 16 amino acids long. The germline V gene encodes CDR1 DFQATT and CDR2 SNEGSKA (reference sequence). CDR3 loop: CSASPRTSGSSNEQFF. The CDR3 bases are TGCAGTGCTAGCCCCAGGACTAGCGGGAGCTCCAATGAGCAGTTCTTC.

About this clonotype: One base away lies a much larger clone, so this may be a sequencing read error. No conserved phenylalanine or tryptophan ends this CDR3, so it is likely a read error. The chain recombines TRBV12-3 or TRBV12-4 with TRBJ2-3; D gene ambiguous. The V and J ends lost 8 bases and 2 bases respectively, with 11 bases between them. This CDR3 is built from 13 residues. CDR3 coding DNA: TGTGCCAGCTCGCGATATCTCACAGATACGCAGTATCTT. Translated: CASSRYLTDTQYL.

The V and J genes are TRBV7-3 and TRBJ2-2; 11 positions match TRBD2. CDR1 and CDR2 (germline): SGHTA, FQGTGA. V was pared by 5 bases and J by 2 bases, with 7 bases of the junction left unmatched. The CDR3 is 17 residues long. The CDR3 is CASSQLAGAINTGELFF. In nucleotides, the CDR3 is TGTGCCAGCAGCCAACTAGCGGGGGCGATTAACACCGGGGAGCTGTTTTTT.

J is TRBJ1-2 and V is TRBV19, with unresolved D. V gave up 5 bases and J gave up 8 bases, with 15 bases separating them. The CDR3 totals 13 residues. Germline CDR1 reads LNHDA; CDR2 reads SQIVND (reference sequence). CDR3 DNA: TGTGCCAGTAGTGCCGGGCCGACCTACGGCTACACCTTC. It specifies CASSAGPTYGYTF.

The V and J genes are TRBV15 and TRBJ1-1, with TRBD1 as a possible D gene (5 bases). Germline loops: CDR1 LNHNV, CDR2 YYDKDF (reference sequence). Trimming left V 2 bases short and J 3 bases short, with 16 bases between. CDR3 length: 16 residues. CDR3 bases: TGTGCCACCAGCAGACCTACGGAGGGGCGTGACACTGAAGCTTTCTTT. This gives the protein CATSRPTEGRDTEAFF.